The sequence of this T cell receptor beta chain was determined in a study of cytomegalovirus exposure and HLA in healthy donors. Study-level results: The investigators catalogued under 200 TCR beta chains as cytomegalovirus-associated. High specificity and sensitivity for cytomegalovirus status were reported for the classifier.

About this clone itself: The antigen is undetermined.

This table comes from immunoSEQ multiplex PCR, and its TCRdb copy is limited to in-frame clones, with some not included. The repertoire holds some 170,000 clones, with around nine tenths as singletons. This CDR3 is 13 amino acids long. CDR1 and CDR2 from the germline V gene are ENHRY and SYGVKD. With V trimmed by 6 bases and J by 3 bases, 5 bases remained unmatched. The gene calls are TRBV10-3 and TRBJ2-7; 7 bases agree with TRBD2. Specimen: PBMCs. The clonotype originates from a woman between 18 and 29 years old in good health and CMV-seronegative. CDR3: CAIRSGMGYEQYF. The CDR3 DNA is TGTGCCATCAGAAGCGGGATGGGCTACGAGCAGTACTTC.